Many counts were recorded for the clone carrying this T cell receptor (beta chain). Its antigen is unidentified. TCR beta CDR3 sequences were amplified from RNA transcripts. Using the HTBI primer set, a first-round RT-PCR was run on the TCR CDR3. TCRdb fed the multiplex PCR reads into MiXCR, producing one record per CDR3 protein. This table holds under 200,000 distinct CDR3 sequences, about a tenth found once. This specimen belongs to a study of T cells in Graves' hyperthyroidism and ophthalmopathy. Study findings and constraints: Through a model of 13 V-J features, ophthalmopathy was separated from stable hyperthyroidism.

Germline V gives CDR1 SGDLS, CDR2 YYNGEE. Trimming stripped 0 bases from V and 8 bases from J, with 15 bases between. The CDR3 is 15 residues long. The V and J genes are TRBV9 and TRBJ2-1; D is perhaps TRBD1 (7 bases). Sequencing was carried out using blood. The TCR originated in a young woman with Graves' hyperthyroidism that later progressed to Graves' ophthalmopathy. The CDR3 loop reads CASSVDQGGVDEQFF. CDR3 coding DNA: TGTGCCAGCAGCGTAGATCAGGGGGGTGTCGATGAGCAGTTCTTC.